This T cell receptor beta chain appears in the sequencing data of a study of T cell responses to AZD1222 COVID-19 vaccine (TCRdb year 2021). About the full investigation: TCR sequencing covered 233 trial participants: 200 to 210 given two doses of AZD1222 and 26 given two doses of MenACWY control vaccine. Trial participants were enrolled into age subgroups of 18-55, 56-69 and 70-plus years, which contained approximately 150, 30 and 60 TCR-sequenced participants, respectively. Study-wide findings and limitations: Conclusions about previously exposed vaccinees are limited because only six or seven AZD1222 recipients were SARS-CoV-2 seropositive at baseline. After two AZD1222 doses, spike-specific TCR breadth and depth were significantly higher than at day 0 and than in MenACWY recipients. Participants were mostly white British and included more females than males, and it was suggested by the authors that clonal diversity may have been underestimated. Because no samples from the day 14 peak response were available, repertoires could be characterized only after the peak T cell response. CD4 TCRs associated with the vaccine covered the entire spike protein, and the dominant responses were in regions 160-218 and 743-854. Reportedly, almost half of the unique spike-specific TCRs recognized epitopes lying outside the regions that are mutated in the B.1.351 and B.1.1.7 variants. In the small 56-69-year group, the increase in depth fell short of significance, most likely because of low power.

The CDR3 regions of human TCRbeta chains were analyzed by immunosequencing. The paper's processing steps were these. Repertoire TCRs were checked for matches against a reference library of SARS-CoV-2-specific TCRs that had been generated using the MIRA antigen-specificity platform. Breadth meant the fraction of unique TCRs that were SARS-CoV-2-associated, whereas depth meant the fraction of total T cells that were SARS-CoV-2-associated. Using the MIRA data, each spike-specific TCR was assigned both to the spike region to which the TCR was reactive and to a CD4 or CD8 class. Log10-transformed breadth and depth values were compared by one-way ANOVA with Sidak's multiple comparisons tests. The table was pulled from immuneACCESS by TCRdb, which kept in-frame rearrangements only. Such tables lose some clones; where checked, under half of the loss comes from unresolved V genes, and the rest has no known cause. For V, J and clone size, that table is used; D and trimming come from the DNA. The sample table holds about 40,000 clones, of which approximately 85% were seen once. The leading ten clones occupy roughly a quarter of the sample.

Turning to this clone: What this receptor recognizes is not known. The input lacks base qualities; no much larger clone sits a single base away.

In the paper's terms, the time point label means: about 28 days (+/-7) after the second vaccine dose. The sample's treatment or condition label is to be understood as: meningococcal conjugate vaccine given as trial control. The vaccinee samples were drawn from two UK trials, COV001 and COV002, one of which was a single-blind randomized controlled phase 2/3 trial testing AZD1222 (ChAdOx1 nCoV-19) in healthy adults. For TCRbeta chain sequencing, PBMC samples from trial participants were taken at day 0 and at day 28 after the second dose. The V end gives up 7 bases and the J end 1 base, leaving 6 bases in the junction not matched to a gene. Sequences MNHEY (CDR1) and SMNVEV (CDR2) are obtained from the germline V gene (reference sequence). The CDR3, from cysteine to phenylalanine, totals 15 residues. CDR3 DNA only is kept here, 45 bases in frame from base 1.

The receptor was isolated from an adult who received the MenACWY meningococcal vaccine as a control. The sample was peripheral blood, taken 28 days after the second dose of the MenACWY control vaccine. The chain uses TRBV27 and TRBJ2-3, with 9 bases matching TRBD2. The CDR3 region has the sequence CASNISGRRTDTQYF. The sequenced DNA is TGTGCCAGCAATATTAGCGGGAGACGCACAGATACGCAGTATTTT.